This T cell receptor beta chain was profiled in a study of blood T cell repertoires in COVID-19. Whole-study context: Acute and convalescent COVID-19 specimens originated in the United States, Italy and Spain. Sample material is recorded as cDNA or gDNA derived from T cells, B-cell-depleted T cells, or PBMCs.

Original handling: Counts of nucleated cells, estimated from reference gene primer amplification, were obtained. Generated by immunoSEQ multiplex PCR, the TCRdb table keeps only in-frame clones and is missing some. V and J calls and clone size are as listed in that table; D and trimming were resolved from the DNA. The table lists roughly 350,000 clones, about nine tenths of them singletons. Seattle patients were enrolled while actively infected and followed longitudinally. A few counts support this clone. V was shortened by 9 bases and J by 1 base, with 12 bases between the two germline ends. Per germline, CDR1 SEHNR and CDR2 FQNEAQ (reference sequence). CDR3 length: 13 residues.

Sequenced: peripheral blood. J is TRBJ1-1 and V is TRBV7-9, with D maybe TRBD1 (6 bases). The receptor was derived from a woman aged 70 to 79 with COVID-19, enrolled during active disease. The CDR3 DNA reads as TGTGCCAGTAGACAGGACCCGAACACTGAAGCTTTCTTT. Amino acid sequence: CASRQDPNTEAFF.